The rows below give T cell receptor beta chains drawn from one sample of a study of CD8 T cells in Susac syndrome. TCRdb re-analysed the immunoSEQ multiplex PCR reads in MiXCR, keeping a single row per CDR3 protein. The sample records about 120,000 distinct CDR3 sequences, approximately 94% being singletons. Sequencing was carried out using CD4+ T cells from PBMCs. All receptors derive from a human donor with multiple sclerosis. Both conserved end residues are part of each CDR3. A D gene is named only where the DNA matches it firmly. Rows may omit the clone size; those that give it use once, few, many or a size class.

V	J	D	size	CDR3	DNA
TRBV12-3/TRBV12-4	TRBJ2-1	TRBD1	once	CASSPDRGHEQFF	TGTGCCAGCAGTCCGGACAGGGGCCATGAGCAGTTCTTC
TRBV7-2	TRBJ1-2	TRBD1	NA	CASRLGTADGYTF	TGTGCCAGCAGGCTCGGGACAGCTGATGGCTACACCTTC
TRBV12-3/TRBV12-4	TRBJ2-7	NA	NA	CASSWGQGRYEQYF	TGTGCCAGCAGTTGGGGGCAGGGGCGCTACGAGCAGTACTTC
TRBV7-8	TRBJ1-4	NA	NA	CASSPTPWDEKLFF	TGTGCCAGCAGCCCTACTCCCTGGGATGAAAAACTGTTTTTT
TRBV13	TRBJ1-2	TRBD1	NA	CASSSRGQGNYGYTF	TGTGCCAGCAGCTCCAGGGGGCAGGGGAACTATGGCTACACCTTC
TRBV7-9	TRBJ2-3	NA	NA	CASSLPSTDTQYF	TGTGCCAGCAGCTTACCATCCACAGATACGCAGTATTTT
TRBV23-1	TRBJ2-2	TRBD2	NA	CASSQSLAGGTGELFF	TGCGCCAGCAGTCAATCACTAGCGGGAGGCACCGGGGAGCTGTTTTTT
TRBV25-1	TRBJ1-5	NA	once	CASSGPQGYQPQHF	TGTGCCAGCAGTGGACCCCAGGGTTATCAGCCCCAGCATTTT
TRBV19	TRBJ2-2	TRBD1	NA	CASSIVGGRYTGELFF	TGTGCCAGTAGTATAGTAGGGGGCCGCTACACCGGGGAGCTGTTTTTT
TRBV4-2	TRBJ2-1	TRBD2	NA	CASKTGTSGYNEQFF	TGTGCCAGCAAAACCGGGACTAGCGGGTACAATGAGCAGTTCTTC
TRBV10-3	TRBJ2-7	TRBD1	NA	CAISDQGQRTYEQYF	TGTGCCATCAGTGATCAGGGACAGAGGACCTACGAGCAGTACTTC
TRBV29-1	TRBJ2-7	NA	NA	CSVGRVPYEQYF	TGCAGCGTTGGGAGGGTTCCCTACGAGCAGTACTTC
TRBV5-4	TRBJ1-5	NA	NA	CASSPGPLSSPQHF	TGTGCCAGCAGCCCGGGCCCACTGTCATCGCCCCAGCATTTT
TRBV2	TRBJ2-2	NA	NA	CASKQDGSNTGELFF	TGTGCCAGCAAGCAGGACGGCTCCAACACCGGGGAGCTGTTTTTT
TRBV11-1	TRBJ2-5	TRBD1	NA	CASSLIRTGLPETQYF	TGTGCCAGCAGCTTAATCCGGACAGGCCTTCCAGAGACCCAGTACTTC
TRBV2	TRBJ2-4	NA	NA	CASSEELGTKNIQYF	TGTGCCAGCAGTGAGGAGCTGGGGACGAAAAACATTCAGTACTTC
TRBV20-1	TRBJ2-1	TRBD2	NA	CSARILRGGGNEQFF	TGCAGTGCTAGAATCCTCCGCGGGGGGGGGAATGAGCAGTTCTTC
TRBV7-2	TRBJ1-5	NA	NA	CASSWGQTNQPQHF	TGTGCCAGCAGCTGGGGACAAACCAATCAGCCCCAGCATTTT
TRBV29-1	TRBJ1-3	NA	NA	CSVLVGNTIYF	TGCAGCGTTTTAGTTGGAAACACCATATATTTT
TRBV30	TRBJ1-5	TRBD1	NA	CAWGDRTGNQPQHF	TGTGCCTGGGGGGACAGGACGGGGAATCAGCCCCAGCATTTT